This T cell receptor beta chain was profiled in a study of T cells in Graves' hyperthyroidism and ophthalmopathy (dated 2019 in TCRdb). As for the study more broadly: Peripheral blood samples were taken at initial diagnosis, before any treatment was given. In more than 5 Graves' hyperthyroidism patients, the study also compared T-cell repertoires from thyroid tissue with T-cell repertoires from blood. An independent validation cohort of around 19 hyperthyroidism patients and approximately 16 patients who later progressed to ophthalmopathy tested prospective prediction of ophthalmopathy. The roughly 100 discovery patients were randomly divided into training and test sets at a 7:3 ratio. Once sampling was done, hyperthyroidism patients were given methimazole at a starting dose of 30 mg daily, whereas ophthalmopathy patients were given high-dose intravenous methylprednisolone. The paper reports TCR Vbeta CDR3 sequencing of about 140 peripheral blood samples: around 41 ophthalmopathy, roughly 80 hyperthyroidism and around 17 progressor patients. To identify distinguishing TCR V-J signatures, a discovery cohort of around 100 patients was used, comprising 43 with Graves' ophthalmopathy and some 60 with stable Graves' hyperthyroidism.

The TCR beta CDR3 regions were amplified from RNA transcripts. For the first round of RT-PCR on the TCR CDR3, the HTBI primer set was used together with the Qiagen OneStep RT-PCR kit. A second multiplex PCR round built the libraries, followed by size selection and purification. Sequencing of the libraries was done on an Illumina HiSeq2000 using paired-end 100 bp reads. In the paper's pipeline: SOAPnuke was used to process the raw data, with reads discarded if the reads contained adapters or uncalled bases, had a mean Phred below 15, or lacked an exact constant-primer or identifier match. High-quality paired reads were merged with COPE v1.2.5, and unique nucleotide sequences were defined as clonotypes. MiTCR v1.1 was used to align clonotypes to the IMGT TRBV, TRBD and TRBJ reference segments. Analysis was restricted to V-J combinations with a frequency above 0.0001, which covered 98% to 99.2% of repertoires. The TCS score was defined as the ratio of F50 (clonal expansion) to E x V (chaos), calculated using BLOSUM62-based TCRdist between CDR3 peptides within each V-J. Welch's t-statistics and random forest reduced 514 V-J features to fewer than 15, which were used in a naive Bayes classifier (R e1071). TCRdb reprocessed the public reads (quality trimming at Q25 with fastp, clone calling with MiXCR) and kept in-frame beta chains. Identical CDR3 protein sequences are pooled into one entry, listed with their most common genes and DNA. The V and J calls follow TCRdb's processing rather than the paper's. In all, the sample holds 130,000 or so distinct CDR3 sequences, and approximately 20% of those were seen once. About two thirds of the sample is taken by the ten largest.

Study-wide conclusions, independent of this receptor: A 13 V-J signature model separated ophthalmopathy from stable hyperthyroidism, with 87.88% sensitivity and roughly 81% specificity in cross-validation and 80%/75% in testing. During validation, the model predicted progression to ophthalmopathy a median of about 5.9 months ahead of onset, with 60% to 71% sensitivity and 72% to 80% specificity. Most expanded thyroid clonotypes (frequency above 0.001) were also detected in blood, a finding suggesting that blood repertoires may reflect thyroid immune responses. No statistical method was used to set the sample size in advance, and investigators knew the group allocation.

Hyperthyroidism patients were aged 18 to 65 years and newly diagnosed, with disease duration of less than 2 months. Patients with uncontrolled infections, other autoimmune diseases, pregnancy or lactation were excluded. Diagnoses were established on the basis of clinical symptoms, serum thyroxine and TRAb, thyroid ultrasound, and orbital computed tomography. For progressor patients, blood was drawn at the first diagnosis of hyperthyroidism, before any ophthalmopathy symptoms had appeared. PBMCs were isolated from about 9.1 ml of fresh peripheral blood by Ficoll-Paque density gradient centrifugation. Progressor patients were initially diagnosed with Graves' hyperthyroidism and developed ophthalmopathy during follow-up. Total RNA was extracted using Trizol reagent, and RNA quality was assessed on an Agilent 2100 Bioanalyzer. On this clonotype: The clone's antigen remains unknown. Base qualities are not provided; no much larger clone lies one nucleotide away.

The receptor was derived from a woman between 50 and 59 years old with Graves' hyperthyroidism that later progressed to Graves' ophthalmopathy. Source material: blood.

The CDR3 in this case is CASSRSGVSTDTQYF. The nucleotide sequence is given as TGTGCCAGCAGTCGTAGCGGGGTTAGCACAGATACGCAGTATTTT. The chain is assembled from TRBV6-1 and TRBJ2-3; TRBD2 matches 8 bases in the middle. Trimming removed 5 bases from V and 0 bases from J; the gene matches leave 4 bases unexplained. The germline V gene supplies CDR1 MNHNS and CDR2 SASEGT. From the cysteine up to the phenylalanine, the CDR3 has a length of 15 residues. Solely the CDR3 DNA is kept, with 45 bases framed from the first base.